Listed below are T cell receptor beta chains from one sample, sequenced in a study of cytomegalovirus exposure and HLA in healthy donors. Profiling relied on immunoSEQ multiplex PCR, and the TCRdb table lists in-frame clones only, not all of them. The data show around 140,000 clones, about four fifths seen once. Sequenced input: PBMCs. These receptors all stem from a middle-aged woman in good health and CMV-seropositive. Each CDR3 is given with its conserved first and last residue. The order of the fields is D gene, V gene, clone size, J gene, CDR3 DNA, CDR3 protein. D genes are given only for firm matches. Some rows have no size entry. The others give once, few or many, or a class for an expanded clone.

d_gene: TRBD1; v_gene: TRBV30; abundance: few; j_gene: TRBJ1-1; CDR3nt: TGTGCCTGGAATCGACAGGGGGCAAACACTGAAGCTTTCTTT; CDR3aa: CAWNRQGANTEAFF
d_gene: -; v_gene: TRBV6-5; abundance: -; j_gene: TRBJ1-2; CDR3nt: TGTGCCAGCAGTACCCACAGGGAGAACTATGGCTACACCTTC; CDR3aa: CASSTHRENYGYTF
d_gene: -; v_gene: TRBV27; abundance: -; j_gene: TRBJ2-7; CDR3nt: TGTGCCAGCAGTTTAGCAGGGGCAGAGACATCCTACGAGCAGTACTTC; CDR3aa: CASSLAGAETSYEQYF
d_gene: -; v_gene: TRBV19; abundance: -; j_gene: TRBJ1-1; CDR3nt: TGTGCCAGTAGCAGGGGCCCCACTGAAGCTTTCTTT; CDR3aa: CASSRGPTEAFF
d_gene: TRBD2; v_gene: TRBV7-9; abundance: -; j_gene: TRBJ2-2; CDR3nt: TGTGCCAGCAGCTTAGGACTAGCGGCCGGGGAGCTGTTTTTT; CDR3aa: CASSLGLAAGELFF
d_gene: -; v_gene: TRBV28; abundance: -; j_gene: TRBJ1-5; CDR3nt: TGTGCCAGCAGTTTAAGGGGGCAGCCCCAGCATTTT; CDR3aa: CASSLRGQPQHF
d_gene: -; v_gene: TRBV15; abundance: -; j_gene: TRBJ2-1; CDR3nt: TGTGCCACCAGCAGAGAACTAGTAAGTGTCAATGAGCAGTTCTTC; CDR3aa: CATSRELVSVNEQFF
d_gene: -; v_gene: TRBV28; abundance: -; j_gene: TRBJ2-7; CDR3nt: TGTGCCAGCAGTTTCGAGTACGAGCAGTACTTC; CDR3aa: CASSFEYEQYF
d_gene: -; v_gene: TRBV18; abundance: -; j_gene: TRBJ1-5; CDR3nt: TGTGCCAGCTCTCCCAGGGGAAGGGAAGGACAGCCCCAGCATTTT; CDR3aa: CASSPRGREGQPQHF
d_gene: TRBD1; v_gene: TRBV5-1; abundance: -; j_gene: TRBJ1-2; CDR3nt: TGCGCCAGCAGCGTACAGGGGTCTGGAGGCTACACCTTC; CDR3aa: CASSVQGSGGYTF
d_gene: -; v_gene: TRBV6-1; abundance: -; j_gene: TRBJ2-1; CDR3nt: TGTGCCCCCCGGGATCAGCAGTTCTTC; CDR3aa: CAPRDQQFF
d_gene: TRBD2; v_gene: TRBV5-1; abundance: few; j_gene: TRBJ2-1; CDR3nt: TGCGCCAGCAGCGAGGGACTACTTACGTACAATGAGCAGTTCTTC; CDR3aa: CASSEGLLTYNEQFF
d_gene: -; v_gene: TRBV5-1; abundance: once; j_gene: TRBJ2-3; CDR3nt: TGCGCCAGCAGTCCGGGTCTTATCACAGATACGCAGTATTTT; CDR3aa: CASSPGLITDTQYF
d_gene: TRBD2; v_gene: TRBV27; abundance: -; j_gene: TRBJ2-1; CDR3nt: TGTGCCAGCAGGACTAGCGGAAACTACAATGAGCAGTTCTTC; CDR3aa: CASRTSGNYNEQFF
d_gene: -; v_gene: TRBV5-1; abundance: -; j_gene: TRBJ1-1; CDR3nt: TGCGCCAGCAGCGCACAGACGGTAATGAACACTGAAGCTTTCTTT; CDR3aa: CASSAQTVMNTEAFF
d_gene: TRBD1; v_gene: TRBV7-9; abundance: few; j_gene: TRBJ1-2; CDR3nt: TGTGCCAGCAGCTTAGAGACAGGGGCGGGCGGCTACACCTTC; CDR3aa: CASSLETGAGGYTF
d_gene: -; v_gene: TRBV20-1; abundance: -; j_gene: TRBJ1-4; CDR3nt: TGCAGTGCTCTTAATGAAAAACTGTTTTTT; CDR3aa: CSALNEKLFF
d_gene: -; v_gene: TRBV19; abundance: -; j_gene: TRBJ1-1; CDR3nt: TGTGCCAGTAGTACTCTCCAGGGGTACACTGAAGCTTTCTTT; CDR3aa: CASSTLQGYTEAFF
d_gene: TRBD1; v_gene: TRBV28; abundance: -; j_gene: TRBJ1-2; CDR3nt: TGTGCCAGCAGTTCGCCGGGACAGACTACGGGATATGGCTACACCTTC; CDR3aa: CASSSPGQTTGYGYTF
d_gene: TRBD2; v_gene: TRBV18; abundance: few; j_gene: TRBJ2-1; CDR3nt: TGTGCCAGCTCAGGCGGGACTATGAGTGAGCAGTTCTTC; CDR3aa: CASSGGTMSEQFF
d_gene: -; v_gene: TRBV7-9; abundance: -; j_gene: TRBJ2-7; CDR3nt: TGTGCCAGCAGCTTATACCAGGGCTCCTACGAGCAGTACTTC; CDR3aa: CASSLYQGSYEQYF
d_gene: TRBD1; v_gene: TRBV7-9; abundance: -; j_gene: TRBJ2-1; CDR3nt: TGTGCCAGCAGCTTAGGGGACAGGGACGTTGGGCAGTTCTTC; CDR3aa: CASSLGDRDVGQFF
d_gene: -; v_gene: TRBV7-2; abundance: -; j_gene: TRBJ2-3; CDR3nt: TGTGCCAGCAGCTTAGCCCAACTACCTAGCACAGATACGCAGTATTTT; CDR3aa: CASSLAQLPSTDTQYF
d_gene: TRBD2; v_gene: TRBV6-5; abundance: few; j_gene: TRBJ2-7; CDR3nt: TGTGCCAGCAGTTACCATATAGCGGGAGGAGGCTACGAGCAGTACTTC; CDR3aa: CASSYHIAGGGYEQYF
d_gene: -; v_gene: TRBV13; abundance: -; j_gene: TRBJ2-5; CDR3nt: TGTGCCAGCAGCACCCCCGGGACACTGAAAGAGACCCAGTACTTC; CDR3aa: CASSTPGTLKETQYF
d_gene: -; v_gene: TRBV28; abundance: once; j_gene: TRBJ2-1; CDR3nt: TGTGCCAGCAGTTTTTATCCGGCGGCGAGCTCCTACAATGAGCAGTTCTTC; CDR3aa: CASSFYPAASSYNEQFF
d_gene: TRBD1; v_gene: TRBV5-1; abundance: -; j_gene: TRBJ2-7; CDR3nt: TGCGCCAGCAGCTTGTTCACAGGGGGGTCGGAGCAGTACTTC; CDR3aa: CASSLFTGGSEQYF
d_gene: -; v_gene: TRBV6-1; abundance: -; j_gene: TRBJ1-2; CDR3nt: TGTGCCAGCAGTGAAAATGGGGCGGCTAACTATGGCTACACCTTC; CDR3aa: CASSENGAANYGYTF
d_gene: TRBD1; v_gene: TRBV18; abundance: -; j_gene: TRBJ1-1; CDR3nt: TGTGCCAGCTCCCACGACAGGGAGGATGAAGCTTTCTTT; CDR3aa: CASSHDREDEAFF
d_gene: TRBD2; v_gene: TRBV30; abundance: -; j_gene: TRBJ2-1; CDR3nt: TGTGCCTGGAGAGCTAGCGGGAGGGCGCATGAGCAGTTCTTC; CDR3aa: CAWRASGRAHEQFF
d_gene: TRBD2; v_gene: TRBV29-1; abundance: few; j_gene: TRBJ2-1; CDR3nt: TGCAGCGCTGCCGGGACTAGCGGGAGGGCAGATGAGCAGTTCTTC; CDR3aa: CSAAGTSGRADEQFF
d_gene: TRBD2; v_gene: TRBV5-1; abundance: -; j_gene: TRBJ2-1; CDR3nt: TGCGCCAGCAGCTCCGGGGGGTCCTACAATGAGCAGTTCTTC; CDR3aa: CASSSGGSYNEQFF
d_gene: TRBD1; v_gene: TRBV11-2; abundance: -; j_gene: TRBJ2-5; CDR3nt: TGTGCCAGCACCTCGACAGGGGTCGAGACCCAGTACTTC; CDR3aa: CASTSTGVETQYF